This T cell receptor beta chain originates from a study of neurological immune-mediated disorders (dated by TCRdb to between 2018 and 2020). General notes on the study: Peripheral blood TCR-beta repertoires from patients with HTLV-I-associated myelopathy (HAM/TSP), patients with multiple sclerosis, and healthy controls were compared in the study using UMI-based sequencing. Longitudinal samples, technical triplicates and paired sorted CD4+ and CD8+ T-cell subsets, alongside PBMC samples, were included among the approximately 110 TCR-beta libraries. Technical triplicate libraries were sequenced to precisely calculate how much the frequency of each individual clone varied. The cohort comprised some 71 subjects: approximately 15 HAM/TSP patients, 34 multiple sclerosis patients and around 20 healthy controls.

Regarding this clonotype: No antigen is known for it. No qualities accompany the bases; no much larger clone lies one base away.

The time point label, read with the paper, signifies: technical triplicate 3. For unsorted PBMC libraries, 2 million PBMCs were used after storage in RNAlater at -80 degrees C until RNA extraction. PBMCs were separated from peripheral blood using Ficoll-Hypaque density gradient centrifugation and then cryopreserved in liquid nitrogen. cDNA synthesis used template-switch 5'RACE with a primer carrying a 10-nucleotide random unique molecular identifier tagging each TCR transcript. Every sequencing run yielded over 160 million TCR-beta sequences covering 15-18 subjects. The RNeasy kit was used for extraction of total RNA. TCR-beta VDJ regions were amplified with primers for the TCR constant region and the 5'RACE anchor, using the KAPA Real-time Library Amplification kit. Sample indexes and Illumina adaptors were added in a first PCR, and a second PCR then increased library yield. After purification with Ampure beads, the TCR product of roughly 650 bp was size-selected on a 2% E-gel SizeSelection system. Before pooling, library quality was checked on a Bioanalyzer, concentration was measured with Qubit, and libraries were quantified with the Kapa Library Quantification kit. An Illumina HiSeq 2500 sequenced the libraries paired-end 2 x 150 bp. To increase sequence diversity, roughly 23-30% phiX was spiked into each library pool. From the authors' description of their analysis: The quality-filtered reads were processed with the UMI-based MiGEC pipeline, whose error correction step removed more than 80% of the raw TCR sequences. IMGT germline references were used for aligning VDJ genes, and each clonotype was defined as a unique CDR3 amino acid sequence together with its V-J genes. Clonal expansion, Shannon diversity and CDR3 relatedness (CalcPairwiseDistances, ClusterSamples) were evaluated with VDJtools, and phylogenetic trees were built with CLCbio workbench. A clone was classed as expanded if it had 8 or more unique UMIs, a cutoff based on coefficient-of-variation modelling across technical triplicates. TCRdb handled the public reads itself, with Q25 trimming in fastp and clone calling in MiXCR, and kept productive beta chains. Rows are unified per CDR3 protein, each entry keeping the most common DNA and genes. The V and J calls were not made by the authors but by TCRdb's processing. The sample contains about 44,000 distinct CDR3 sequences, roughly 21% of them found a single time. The ten top clones hold about 4.5% of the sample.

There are 17 amino acids in the CDR3, from cysteine to phenylalanine inclusive. The entry retains the CDR3 DNA only, 51 bases that are in frame from base 1. The germline V gene specifies SGHTA as CDR1 and FQGNSA as CDR2. V loses 1 base of germline sequence and J loses 1 base, and the interval between the two ends is 13 bases. General findings and caveats noted by the study authors: The highest TCR clonal expansion was observed in HAM/TSP patients, whereas the lowest was observed in MS patients, even when compared with healthy controls. No identical CDR3 amino acid sequences were found to be shared among expanded clones across subjects, suggesting that TCR-beta repertoires were private in all groups.

The TCR was taken from a man in his sixties with HTLV-1-associated myelopathy (HAM/TSP). This chain joins TRBV7-2 to TRBJ2-2; no confident D gene assignment can be made. Sequencing was done on a sample of PBMCs. The CDR3 region reads CASSLELRKGNTGELFF. The nucleotide sequence reads as follows: TGTGCCAGCAGCTTAGAGTTGAGGAAGGGGAACACCGGGGAGCTGTTTTTT.